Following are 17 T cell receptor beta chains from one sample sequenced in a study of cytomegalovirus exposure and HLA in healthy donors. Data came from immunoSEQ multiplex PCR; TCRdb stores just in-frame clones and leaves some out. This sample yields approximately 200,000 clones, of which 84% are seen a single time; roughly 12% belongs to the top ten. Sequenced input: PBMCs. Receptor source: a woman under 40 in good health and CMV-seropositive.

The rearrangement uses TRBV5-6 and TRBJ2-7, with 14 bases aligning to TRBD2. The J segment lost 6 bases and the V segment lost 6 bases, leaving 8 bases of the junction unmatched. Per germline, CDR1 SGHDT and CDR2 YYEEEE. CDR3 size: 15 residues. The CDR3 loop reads CASTPGLAGVREQYF. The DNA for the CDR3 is TGTGCCAGCACCCCGGGACTAGCGGGAGTGCGCGAGCAGTACTTC.

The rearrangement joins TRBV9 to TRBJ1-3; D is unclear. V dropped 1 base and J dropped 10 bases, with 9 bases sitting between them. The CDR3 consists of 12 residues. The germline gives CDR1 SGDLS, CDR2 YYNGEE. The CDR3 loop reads CASSVLGSTIYF. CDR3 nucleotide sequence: TGTGCCAGCAGCGTACTGGGCTCGACCATATATTTT.

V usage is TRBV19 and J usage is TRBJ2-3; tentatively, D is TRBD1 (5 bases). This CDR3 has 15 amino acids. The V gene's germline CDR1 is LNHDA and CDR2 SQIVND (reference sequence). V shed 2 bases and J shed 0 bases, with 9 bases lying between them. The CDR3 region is CASSIFSGSTDTQYF. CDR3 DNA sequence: TGTGCCAGTAGTATATTTTCAGGGAGCACAGATACGCAGTATTTT.

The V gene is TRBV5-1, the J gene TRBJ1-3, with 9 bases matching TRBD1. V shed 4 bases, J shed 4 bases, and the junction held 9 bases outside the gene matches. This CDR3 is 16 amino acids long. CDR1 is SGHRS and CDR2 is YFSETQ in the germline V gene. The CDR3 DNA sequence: TGCGCCAGCAGCATTACAGGGGGCTCTGCCGGAAACACCATATATTTT. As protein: CASSITGGSAGNTIYF.

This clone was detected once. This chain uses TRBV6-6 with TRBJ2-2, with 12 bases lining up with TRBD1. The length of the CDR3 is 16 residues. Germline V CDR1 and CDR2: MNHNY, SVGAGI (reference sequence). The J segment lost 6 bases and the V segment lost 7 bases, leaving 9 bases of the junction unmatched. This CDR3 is CASIKTGTGGPGELFF. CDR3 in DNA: TGTGCCAGCATTAAAACCGGGACAGGGGGCCCCGGGGAGCTGTTTTTT.

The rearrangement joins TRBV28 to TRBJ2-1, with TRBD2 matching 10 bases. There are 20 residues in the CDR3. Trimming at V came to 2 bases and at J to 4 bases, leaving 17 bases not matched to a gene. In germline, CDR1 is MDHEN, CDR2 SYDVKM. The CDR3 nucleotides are TGTGCCAGCAGTTTACCCGAATTGGGGGGGAGCGGGAGGGAGTACAATGAGCAGTTCTTC. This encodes CASSLPELGGSGREYNEQFF.

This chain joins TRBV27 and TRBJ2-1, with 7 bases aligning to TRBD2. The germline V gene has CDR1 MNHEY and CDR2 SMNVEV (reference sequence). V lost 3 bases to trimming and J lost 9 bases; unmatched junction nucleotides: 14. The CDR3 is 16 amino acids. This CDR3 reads CASSFGFGTNLTEQFF. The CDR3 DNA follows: TGTGCCAGCAGTTTCGGGTTTGGGACTAATCTGACTGAGCAGTTCTTC.

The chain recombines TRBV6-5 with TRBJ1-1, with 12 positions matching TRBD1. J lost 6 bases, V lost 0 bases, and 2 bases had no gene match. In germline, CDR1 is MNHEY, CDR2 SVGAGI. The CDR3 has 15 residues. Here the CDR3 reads CASSYSGQGAAEAFF. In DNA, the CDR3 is TGTGCCAGCAGTTACTCGGGACAGGGGGCGGCTGAAGCTTTCTTT.

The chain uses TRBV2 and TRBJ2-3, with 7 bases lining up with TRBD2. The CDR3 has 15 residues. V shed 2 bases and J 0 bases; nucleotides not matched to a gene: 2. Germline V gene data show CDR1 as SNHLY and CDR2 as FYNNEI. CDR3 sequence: CASSESRGSTDTQYF. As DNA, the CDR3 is TGTGCCAGCAGTGAATCGCGGGGGAGCACAGATACGCAGTATTTT.

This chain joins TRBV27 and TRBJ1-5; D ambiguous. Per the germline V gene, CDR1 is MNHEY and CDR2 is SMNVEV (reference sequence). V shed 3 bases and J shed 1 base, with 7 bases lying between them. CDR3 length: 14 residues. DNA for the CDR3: TGTGCCAGCAGTTTTGCGGCCAGCAATCAGCCCCAGCATTTT. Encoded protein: CASSFAASNQPQHF.

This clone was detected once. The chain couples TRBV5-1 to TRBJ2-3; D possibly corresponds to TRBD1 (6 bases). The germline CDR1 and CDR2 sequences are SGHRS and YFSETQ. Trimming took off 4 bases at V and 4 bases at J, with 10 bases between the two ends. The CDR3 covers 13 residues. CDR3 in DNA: TGCGCCAGCAGCAGTACAGGGTCAGATACGCAGTATTTT. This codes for CASSSTGSDTQYF. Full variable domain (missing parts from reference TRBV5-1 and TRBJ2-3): KAGVTQTPRYLIKTRGQQVTLSCSPISGHRSVSWYQQTPGQGLQFLFEYFSETQRNKGNFPGRFSGRQFSNSRSEMNVSTLELGDSALYLCASSSTGSDTQYFGPGTRLTVL.

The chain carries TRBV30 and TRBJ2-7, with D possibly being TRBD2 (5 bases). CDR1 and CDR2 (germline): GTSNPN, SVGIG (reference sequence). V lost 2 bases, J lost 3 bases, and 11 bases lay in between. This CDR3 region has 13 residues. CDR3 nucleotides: TGTGCCTGGAGTTTGGGAGTTGGCTACGAGCAGTACTTC. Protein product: CAWSLGVGYEQYF. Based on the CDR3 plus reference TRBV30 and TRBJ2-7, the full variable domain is SQTIHQWPATLVQPVGSPLSLECTVEGTSNPNLYWYRQAAGRGLQLLFYSVGIGQISSEVPQNLSASRPQDRQFILSSKKLLLSDSGFYLCAWSLGVGYEQYFGPGTRLTVT.

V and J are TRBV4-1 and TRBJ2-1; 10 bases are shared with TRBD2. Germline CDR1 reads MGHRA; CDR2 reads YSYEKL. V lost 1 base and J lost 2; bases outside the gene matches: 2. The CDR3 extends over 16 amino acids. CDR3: CASSQGGLAAYNEQFF. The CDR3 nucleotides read TGCGCCAGCAGCCAAGGAGGACTAGCGGCCTACAATGAGCAGTTCTTC.

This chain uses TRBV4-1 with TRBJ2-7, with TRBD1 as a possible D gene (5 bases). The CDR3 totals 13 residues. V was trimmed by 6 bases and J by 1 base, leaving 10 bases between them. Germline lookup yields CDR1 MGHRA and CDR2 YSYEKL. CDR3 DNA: TGCGCCAGCAGTCTTGACAGATCCTACGAGCAGTACTTC. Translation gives CASSLDRSYEQYF.

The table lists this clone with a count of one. In DNA, the CDR3 is TGTGCCAGTAGCAAATACGGACAGGCTCGAGGCACAGATACGCAGTATTTT. Protein sequence: CASSKYGQARGTDTQYF. V usage is TRBV19 and J usage is TRBJ2-3; 7 bases map to TRBD1. CDR1 is LNHDA and CDR2 is SQIVND in the germline V gene (reference sequence). There are 17 residues in the CDR3. J gave up 1 base and V 6 bases, and 13 bases lay outside the gene matches.

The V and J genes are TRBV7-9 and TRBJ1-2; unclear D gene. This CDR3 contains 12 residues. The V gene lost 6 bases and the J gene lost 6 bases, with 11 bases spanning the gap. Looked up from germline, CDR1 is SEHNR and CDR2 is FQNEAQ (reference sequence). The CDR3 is CASSSSMDGYTF. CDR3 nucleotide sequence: TGTGCCAGCAGTTCAAGCATGGATGGCTACACCTTC.

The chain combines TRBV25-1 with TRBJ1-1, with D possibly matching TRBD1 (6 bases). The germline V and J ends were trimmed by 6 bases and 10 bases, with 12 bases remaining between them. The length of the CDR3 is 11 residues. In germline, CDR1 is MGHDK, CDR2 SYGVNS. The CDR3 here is CASRKIGGAFF. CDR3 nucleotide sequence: TGTGCCAGCAGGAAAATAGGGGGAGCTTTCTTT.